This T cell receptor (beta chain) was retrieved from a study of shared clonotypes between healthy human individuals. Study-level information: The plates for each donor numbered three CD4 naive, three CD4 memory, two CD8 naive and one CD8 memory. Findings and limits, study-wide: Compared with memory subsets, naive subsets generally had larger estimated richness.

Free of recent acute infections or vaccinations, the donors were healthy HIV-negative adults. Clones were read by immunoSEQ multiplex PCR, and TCRdb kept only the in-frame ones, dropping some. The sample shows roughly 1.4 million clones, roughly 98.5% of them seen only once. Turning to this clone: Its antigen remains unknown.

CDR1 and CDR2 from the germline V gene are SQVTM and ANQGSEA. CDR3 size: 12 residues. V was shortened by 7 bases and J by 9 bases, with 19 bases between the two germline ends. The chain has TRBV29-1 and TRBJ2-7; TRBD2 might be the D (7 bases). Source material: naive CD4+ T cells sorted from blood. Subset reported: CD45RA+ positively selected. The sequence derives from a man in his thirties or forties in good health. CDR3 region: CSGSNGGAGQYF. Written as DNA, the CDR3 is TGCAGCGGAAGCAATGGGGGGGCCGGGCAGTACTTC.